One and the same sample provided the 30 T cell receptor beta chains below, sequenced in a study of blood T cell repertoires in COVID-19. Profiled with immunoSEQ multiplex PCR; TCRdb holds only in-frame clones, not every one. Here the sample spans more than 400,000 clones, 80% to 95% being singletons. The sample consisted of PBMCs or T cells enriched from blood (not recorded which). The receptors originated from a man aged 18 to 30 who had recovered from COVID-19.

This clone was counted only a few times. The chain joins TRBV7-2 to TRBJ2-7, with 11 bases fitting TRBD1. V shed 5 bases and J 1 base; nucleotides not matched to a gene: 1. This CDR3 is built from 14 residues. Germline lookup yields CDR1 SGHTA and CDR2 FQGNSA. CDR3 protein: CASSRDRGSYEQYF. The CDR3 coding sequence is TGTGCCAGCAGCCGGGACAGGGGGTCCTACGAGCAGTACTTC.

The genes are TRBV10-1 and TRBJ2-4; 12 bases fit TRBD2. Germline V CDR1 and CDR2: WNHNN, SYGVQD (reference sequence). Trimming cost V 5 bases and J 7 bases; bases outside gene matches: 6. This CDR3 contains 15 residues. As DNA, the CDR3 is TGCGCCAGCAGTAGTTCAGGGACTAGCGGGAACATTCAGTACTTC. Residues: CASSSSGTSGNIQYF.

CDR3 region: CASSLSDSRDGTIYF. The CDR3 region has the DNA TGTGCCAGCAGTTTATCGGACAGCCGGGATGGCACCATATATTTT. The gene calls are TRBV27 and TRBJ1-3; TRBD1 is a possible D gene (6 bases). Between the trimmed V and J ends, which lost 0 bases and 9 bases, there was a span of 15 bases. CDR1 and CDR2 (germline): MNHEY, SMNVEV (reference sequence). The CDR3 consists of 15 residues.

Comments on this clone: The same CDR3 also results from other DNA sequences found in this sample. The chain links TRBV10-2 to TRBJ1-1, with D hard to call. CDR1 and CDR2 (germline): WSHSY, SAAADI. CDR3 length: 13 residues. V was trimmed by 2 bases and J by 0 bases, leaving 4 bases between them. The CDR3 DNA is TGCGCCAGCAGTGAGCAGGTGAACACTGAAGCTTTCTTT. Residues: CASSEQVNTEAFF.

The chain links TRBV3-1 (or the pseudogene TRBV3-2) to TRBJ1-6; 8 bases match TRBD1. CDR3 size: 16 residues. Trimming took 1 base from V and 7 from J; bases not matched to a gene: 6. Germline-derived CDR1 and CDR2 are LGHDT and YNNKEL (reference sequence). The CDR3: CASSQGWGQVNSPLHF. CDR3 nucleotide sequence: TGTGCCAGCAGCCAAGGTTGGGGACAGGTGAATTCACCCCTCCACTTT.

The chain carries TRBV10-2 and TRBJ2-5; 8 positions agree with TRBD2. The junction had 13 bases not matched to a gene; V was cut back by 6 bases and J by 1 base. Germline V gene data show CDR1 as WSHSY and CDR2 as SAAADI. This CDR3 is built from 17 residues. The CDR3 sequence is CASSPTSEREPQETQYF. CDR3 nucleotide sequence: TGCGCCAGCAGCCCGACGTCGGAGCGGGAGCCCCAAGAGACCCAGTACTTC.

This clone was observed a handful of times. The J gene is TRBJ1-2, the V gene TRBV18; 7 nucleotides match TRBD1. This CDR3 has 16 amino acids. V dropped 3 bases and J dropped 6; count of bases not matched to a gene: 13. Germline values: CDR1 KGHSH, CDR2 LQKENI. CDR3 coding DNA: TGTGCCAGCTCACCCAAAATAGGACAGGCTTTAGATGGCTACACCTTC. Its translation: CASSPKIGQALDGYTF.

On this clone itself: The same CDR3 is also encoded by other DNA sequences in this sample. This sequence joins TRBV5-1 and TRBJ1-5; weak D call: TRBD1 (6 bases). Germline V lookup: CDR1 SGHRS, CDR2 YFSETQ. The V gene lost 0 bases and the J gene lost 3 bases, with 10 bases spanning the gap. The CDR3 consists of 15 residues. Here the CDR3 reads CASSLEGVPNQPQHF. The CDR3 nucleotides read TGCGCCAGCAGCTTGGAGGGGGTGCCCAATCAGCCCCAGCATTTT.

This rearrangement joins TRBV5-1 to TRBJ2-7, with D maybe TRBD1 (5 bases). Trimming cost V 5 bases and J 4 bases, with 13 bases left between them. The CDR3 contains 13 residues. The germline CDR1 and CDR2 sequences are SGHRS and YFSETQ. The CDR3 here is CASSPQGEYEQYF. The CDR3 DNA reads TGCGCCAGCAGTCCGCAGGGCGAGTACGAGCAGTACTTC.

The CDR3 loop reads CASGGTGGSNQPQHF. In nucleotides, the CDR3 is TGTGCCAGCGGGGGGACAGGGGGCTCCAATCAGCCCCAGCATTTT. This chain joins TRBV2 and TRBJ1-5, with TRBD1 identical over 12 bases. This CDR3 region has 15 residues. The V segment lost 8 bases and the J segment 3 bases; nucleotides outside the gene matches: 5. Looked up from germline, CDR1 is SNHLY and CDR2 is FYNNEI.

The chain has TRBV6-5 and TRBJ2-3, with 8 bases aligning to TRBD2. This CDR3 has 14 residues. Trimming cost V 7 bases and J 2 bases; bases outside gene matches: 5. Germline V gene data show CDR1 as MNHEY and CDR2 as SVGAGI. CDR3 in amino acids: CASISGEITDTQYF. DNA of the CDR3: TGTGCCAGCATTAGCGGGGAGATCACAGATACGCAGTATTTT.

The chain has TRBV19 and TRBJ1-1; 10 bases align to TRBD1. The J segment lost 4 bases and the V segment lost 6 bases, leaving 11 bases of the junction unmatched. In germline, CDR1 is LNHDA, CDR2 SQIVND (reference sequence). The CDR3 totals 16 residues. The CDR3 DNA reads as TGTGCCAGTAGCACAGGACAGGGGGTTTTGGGCACTGAAGCTTTCTTT. Residues: CASSTGQGVLGTEAFF.

The rearrangement joins TRBV7-9 to TRBJ2-5; D is undetermined. The CDR3 totals 15 residues. V lost 1 base and J lost 5, with 14 bases in between. Germline CDR1 is SEHNR and CDR2 is FQNEAQ (reference sequence). The CDR3 here is CASSLEYGSRETQYF. The DNA of the CDR3 is TGTGCCAGCAGCTTAGAGTACGGATCGAGGGAGACCCAGTACTTC.

The gene calls are TRBV3-1 (or the pseudogene TRBV3-2) and TRBJ1-1; D possibly corresponds to TRBD1 (5 bases). The CDR3 loop spans 13 amino acids. Trimming left V 3 bases short and J 6 bases short, with 11 bases between. Per germline, CDR1 LGHDT and CDR2 YNNKEL (reference sequence). The CDR3 region has the DNA TGTGCCAGCAGCCAGGGGGGTGGAGCTGAAGCTTTCTTT. Protein product: CASSQGGGAEAFF.

This clone was recorded once. The chain combines TRBV7-9 with TRBJ1-2; the match to TRBD1 covers 7 bases. The V gene's germline CDR1 is SEHNR and CDR2 FQNEAQ (reference sequence). The trim removed 4 bases at V and 3 bases at J, leaving 8 bases unmatched. CDR3 length: 15 residues. The CDR3 is CASSSENTGDYGYTF. The CDR3 DNA is TGTGCCAGCAGCTCCGAAAACACAGGGGACTATGGCTACACCTTC. The whole variable domain, filled in from reference TRBV7-9 and TRBJ1-2, reads DTGVSQNPRHKITKRGQNVTFRCDPISEHNRLYWYRQTLGQGPEFLTYFQNEAQLEKSRLLSDRFSAERPKGSFSTLEIQRTEQGDSAMYLCASSSENTGDYGYTFGSGTRLTVV.

The genes are TRBV7-9 and TRBJ2-2; 8 bases match TRBD1. Looked up from germline, CDR1 is SEHNR and CDR2 is FQNEAQ (reference sequence). This CDR3 is built from 15 residues. V was clipped by 4 bases and J by 7 bases; unmatched bases: 8. The CDR3 DNA reads TGTGCCAGCAGCTCCCGACAGGGGACGGGCGGGGAGCTGTTTTTT. Its protein is CASSSRQGTGGELFF. The full variable domain, in which reference TRBV7-9 and TRBJ2-2 provide the parts outside the CDR3, is DTGVSQNPRHKITKRGQNVTFRCDPISEHNRLYWYRQTLGQGPEFLTYFQNEAQLEKSRLLSDRFSAERPKGSFSTLEIQRTEQGDSAMYLCASSSRQGTGGELFFGEGSRLTVL.

This clone was detected only once. The V gene is TRBV20-1, the J gene TRBJ1-1; D remains ambiguous. The germline V and J ends were trimmed by 0 bases and 8 bases, with 7 bases remaining between them. The CDR3 contains 11 residues. In germline, CDR1 is DFQATT, CDR2 SNEGSKA (reference sequence). CDR3 nucleotides: TGCAGTGCTAGAGATTCGGGGGAAGCTTTCTTT. Its translation: CSARDSGEAFF.

J is TRBJ1-2 and V is TRBV18; the D is unclear. The germline gives CDR1 KGHSH, CDR2 LQKENI. Trimming removed 3 bases from V and 6 bases from J, with 14 bases in between. CDR3 length: 14 residues. CDR3 DNA sequence: TGTGCCAGCTCACCTGTGGCGGCTAAAGATGGCTACACCTTC. Residues: CASSPVAAKDGYTF. Full variable domain (outside the CDR3, taken from reference TRBV18 and TRBJ1-2): NAGVMQNPRHLVRRRGQEARLRCSPMKGHSHVYWYRQLPEEGLKFMVYLQKENIIDESGMPKERFSAEFPKEGPSILRIQQVVRGDSAAYFCASSPVAAKDGYTFGSGTRLTVV.

The chain employs TRBV27 and TRBJ1-2; 9 bases fit TRBD1. Trimming took 6 bases from V and 7 from J; bases not matched to a gene: 3. The CDR3 runs 12 residues. Per germline, CDR1 MNHEY and CDR2 SMNVEV (reference sequence). CDR3 residues: CASRGQGSGYTF. CDR3 coding DNA: TGTGCCAGCAGGGGACAGGGTTCTGGCTACACCTTC.

The rearrangement uses TRBV3-1 (or the pseudogene TRBV3-2) and TRBJ1-2; 8 nucleotides line up with TRBD1. This CDR3 has 15 residues. Unmatched junction bases numbered 11, after V lost 4 bases and J lost 7 bases. Per germline, CDR1 LGHDT and CDR2 YNNKEL (reference sequence). The CDR3 region has the DNA TGTGCCAGCAGCCTCGGTGACAGGGGTTCGGCTGGCTACACCTTC. This sequence encodes CASSLGDRGSAGYTF.

V is TRBV30 and J is TRBJ1-1; D call uncertain. The germline V gene has CDR1 GTSNPN and CDR2 SVGIG (reference sequence). The CDR3 contains 10 residues. V was clipped by 6 bases and J by 3 bases, with 5 bases between them. CDR3 nucleotides: TGTGCCTGTTCGGACACTGAAGCTTTCTTT. It yields the protein CACSDTEAFF.

This chain links TRBV7-6 with TRBJ1-2, with TRBD1 identical over 7 bases. Germline CDR1 is SGHVS and CDR2 is FNYEAQ. This CDR3 is built from 15 residues. The ends lost 1 base at V and 5 bases at J; junction bases unmatched: 7. In DNA form, the CDR3 reads TGTGCCAGCAGCTTAGATGGCAGGGGGATATATGGCTACACCTTC. Its translation: CASSLDGRGIYGYTF.

V usage is TRBV6-5 and J usage is TRBJ2-7, with 8 bases fitting TRBD2. This CDR3 is 13 amino acids long. Germline V gene data show CDR1 as MNHEY and CDR2 as SVGAGI. V dropped 5 bases and J dropped 7; count of bases not matched to a gene: 7. CDR3 in DNA: TGTGCCAGCAGTCCTCGACTAGCGCGGGAGCAGTACTTC. Protein: CASSPRLAREQYF.

This rearrangement joins TRBV11-2 to TRBJ1-1; D might be TRBD1 (6 bases). Germline CDR1 is SGHAT and CDR2 is FQNNGV. The CDR3 length is 15 residues. V was pared by 5 bases and J by 0 bases, with 13 bases between. Written as DNA, the CDR3 is TGTGCCAGCAGCCCTGGGGGGGCCATGAACACTGAAGCTTTCTTT. Amino acid sequence: CASSPGGAMNTEAFF.

The J gene is TRBJ2-2, the V gene TRBV7-6; D is uncertain. The CDR3 totals 15 residues. Germline V CDR1 and CDR2: SGHVS, FNYEAQ. The V gene lost 5 bases and the J gene lost 6 bases, with 16 bases spanning the gap. The CDR3 region is CASSPYGFAAGELFF. The DNA of the CDR3 is TGTGCCAGCAGCCCCTACGGCTTCGCGGCCGGGGAGCTGTTTTTT.

The gene calls are TRBV4-1 and TRBJ2-2, with 7 bases fitting TRBD1. Germline V gene lookup returns CDR1 MGHRA and CDR2 YSYEKL. This CDR3 comprises 16 residues. V trimming: 6 bases; J trimming: 1 base; junction bases outside the gene matches: 8. CDR3 sequence (DNA): TGCGCCAGCAGACGGCCGGGACAGCAGAACACCGGGGAGCTGTTTTTT. It encodes CASRRPGQQNTGELFF.

The chain links TRBV7-8 to TRBJ1-2; 7 bases are a match to TRBD1. Trimming cost V 5 bases and J 6 bases; bases outside gene matches: 18. The CDR3 length is 17 residues. Germline CDR1 SGHVS, CDR2 FQNEAQ. CDR3 protein: CASSHSGLQGVRDGYTF. CDR3 DNA: TGTGCCAGCAGCCATTCGGGCCTCCAGGGGGTTCGAGATGGCTACACCTTC.

DNA of the CDR3: TGTGCCACCGGGGGGGGATCGCCCCAGCATTTT. Protein product: CATGGGSPQHF. The V gene is TRBV19, the J gene TRBJ1-5; a weak D match, TRBD1 (5 bases). Germline assignment: CDR1 LNHDA and CDR2 SQIVND (reference sequence). Trimming took off 10 bases at V and 9 bases at J, with 13 bases between the two ends. This CDR3 has 11 residues.

The chain employs TRBV9 and TRBJ1-2; D uncertain. The CDR3 loop spans 12 amino acids. V was shortened by 3 bases and J by 2 bases, with 5 bases between the two germline ends. Germline CDR1 is SGDLS and CDR2 is YYNGEE. The DNA for the CDR3 is TGTGCCAGCAGCGAGACAAACTATGGCTACACCTTC. Its translation is CASSETNYGYTF. The entire variable domain, with the rest obtained from reference TRBV9 and TRBJ1-2, is as follows: DSGVTQTPKHLITATGQRVTLRCSPRSGDLSVYWYQQSLDQGLQFLIQYYNGEERAKGNILERFSAQQFPDLHSELNLSSLELGDSALYFCASSETNYGYTFGSGTRLTVV.

The CDR3 nucleotides are TGTGCCAGTAGTATTTACCCGAGGACAGGGATCACTGAAGCTTTCTTT. Translation: CASSIYPRTGITEAFF. The rearrangement joins TRBV19 to TRBJ1-1, with 8 nucleotides matching TRBD1. Germline V gene lookup returns CDR1 LNHDA and CDR2 SQIVND (reference sequence). This CDR3 region has 16 residues. V lost 3 bases, J lost 4 bases, and 10 bases stayed unmatched. Supplemented by reference TRBV19 and TRBJ1-1, the full variable domain reads DGGITQSPKYLFRKEGQNVTLSCEQNLNHDAMYWYRQDPGQGLRLIYYSQIVNDFQKGDIAEGYSVSREKKESFPLTVTSAQKNPTAFYLCASSIYPRTGITEAFFGQGTRLTVV.